The 6 T cell receptor beta chains given below trace back to one sample, sequenced in a study of blood T cell repertoires in COVID-19. Repertoires were generated with immunoSEQ multiplex PCR, while TCRdb's copy carries only in-frame clones and drops some. This sample has around 200,000 clones, with around 85% found just once. Sequenced: peripheral blood. These receptors originate from a man over 45 who had recovered from COVID-19.

This clone was counted only a few times. The chain is built from TRBV3-1 (or the pseudogene TRBV3-2) and TRBJ2-3; no firm D call. This CDR3 comprises 12 residues. The ends were cut back, 1 base at V and 7 bases at J, with 6 bases in the middle. Germline assignment: CDR1 LGHDT and CDR2 YNNKEL (reference sequence). CDR3: CASSQGPYTQYF. The CDR3 coding sequence is TGTGCCAGCAGCCAAGGTCCTTATACGCAGTATTTT.

The chain is built from TRBV2 and TRBJ2-7; tentatively, D is TRBD2 (5 bases). The ends were cut back, 8 bases at V and 0 bases at J, with 20 bases in the middle. The CDR3 contains 16 residues. The germline V gene encodes CDR1 SNHLY and CDR2 FYNNEI. As DNA, the CDR3 is TGTGCCAGCTCTAGGACTCTGGAATCGAGCTCCTACGAGCAGTACTTC. Amino acid sequence: CASSRTLESSSYEQYF.

In this sample, this clone turned up a few times. This rearrangement joins TRBV19 to TRBJ2-7, with D perhaps matching TRBD1 or TRBD2 (11 bases each). Trimming cost V 3 bases and J 0 bases, with 24 bases left between them. Germline V CDR1 and CDR2: LNHDA, SQIVND (reference sequence). The CDR3 covers 19 residues. The CDR3 DNA is TGTGCCAGTAGTATCAGGACAGGGGGCGGACTAGCGGGCTCCTACGAGCAGTACTTC. This encodes CASSIRTGGGLAGSYEQYF.

In this sample, this clone turned up once. This sequence joins TRBV7-6 and TRBJ2-7, with 14 nucleotides matching TRBD2. This CDR3 comprises 15 residues. V dropped 4 bases and J dropped 6; count of bases not matched to a gene: 5. Germline CDR1 is SGHVS and CDR2 is FNYEAQ. CDR3 region: CASSSRLAGGLEQYF. DNA for the CDR3: TGTGCCAGCAGCTCCAGACTAGCGGGAGGGCTCGAGCAGTACTTC.

The rearrangement joins TRBV3-1 (or the pseudogene TRBV3-2) to TRBJ1-6; 8 bases fit TRBD1. The CDR3 is 13 amino acids. CDR1 LGHDT and CDR2 YNNKEL come from the germline V gene (reference sequence). V lost 2 bases and J lost 14; bases outside the gene matches: 5. Here the CDR3 reads CASSQTTGGTLHF. The CDR3 bases are TGTGCCAGCAGCCAAACTACAGGGGGTACCCTCCACTTT.

CDR3 coding DNA: TGTGCCAGCAGCCAAGAGAACTGGGGCAGGTACACCGGGGAGCTGTTTTTT. This codes for CASSQENWGRYTGELFF. The J gene is TRBJ2-2, the V gene TRBV3-1 (or the pseudogene TRBV3-2); TRBD1 might be the D (5 bases). V was pared by 0 bases and J by 3 bases, with 14 bases between. CDR1 and CDR2 (germline): LGHDT, YNNKEL (reference sequence). The CDR3 runs 17 residues.